These T cell receptor beta chains were read from a single sample in a study of identical twins. TCRdb recomputed calls from the 5' RACE reads with MiXCR, one row per CDR3 protein. The data show roughly 230,000 distinct CDR3 sequences, with about 8.3% seen just once and about 3% held by the top ten. These data were also reused for a study on yellow fever vaccine responses in identical twins.

The sequenced material came from CD8+ T cells sorted from blood. The receptors derive from a young woman in good health. The CDR3 runs from the conserved cysteine through the conserved F or W. D genes are given only for firm matches. Size is stated for part of the rows, as once, few or many counts, or as a class when the clone is expanded.

d_call	cdr3_length	j_call	clone_size	v_call	cdr3_nt	cdr3_aa
TRBD1	16	TRBJ1-1	-	TRBV18	TGTGCCAGCTCACTAAACGGACAGGGATTGAACACTGAAGCTTTCTTT	CASSLNGQGLNTEAFF
-	14	TRBJ2-5	many	TRBV28	TGTGCCAGCAGTTTCGCGGACAGACAAGAGACCCAGTACTTC	CASSFADRQETQYF
TRBD2	14	TRBJ2-1	-	TRBV29-1	TGCAGCTCGGGAGGACTAGCGCCTCGCAATGAGCAGTTCTTC	CSSGGLAPRNEQFF
-	15	TRBJ2-7	-	TRBV27	TGTGCCAGCAGCTTGGGTGGGGGGTCTTTGTACGAGCAGTACTTC	CASSLGGGSLYEQYF
TRBD1	14	TRBJ2-5	-	TRBV20-1	TGCAGTGCTAGTCTTTGGGACAGCCAAGAGACCCAGTACTTC	CSASLWDSQETQYF
-	14	TRBJ2-1	few	TRBV6-5	TGTGCCAGCAGTTACTCGGGGGTCGGGGGACAGCAGTTCTTC	CASSYSGVGGQQFF
-	15	TRBJ2-5	few	TRBV7-9	TGTGCCAGCAGCTTATGGGGGGGCACGGGAGAGACCCAGTACTTC	CASSLWGGTGETQYF
-	15	TRBJ2-7	many	TRBV10-3	TGTGCCATCAGTGACTTAGGGCAGGGCTCGTACGAGCAGTACTTC	CAISDLGQGSYEQYF
TRBD1	13	TRBJ2-2	-	TRBV27	TGTGCCAGCAGTTGGACAGGGTCCGGGGAGCTGTTTTTT	CASSWTGSGELFF
-	15	TRBJ1-1	few	TRBV4-1	TGCGCCAGCAGCCCCGTAAGTGGGGGGAACACTGAAGCTTTCTTT	CASSPVSGGNTEAFF
-	13	TRBJ2-1	many	TRBV7-6	TGTGCCAGCAGCTTAGCAGGTTTCAATGAGCAGTTCTTC	CASSLAGFNEQFF
-	14	TRBJ1-6	many	TRBV20-1	TGCAGTGCTAGAGCAGGAGAATATAATTCACCCCTCCACTTT	CSARAGEYNSPLHF
-	14	TRBJ2-7	few	TRBV7-6	TGTGCCAGCAGCTTAGGAGGCTCGACCTACGAGCAGTACTTC	CASSLGGSTYEQYF
-	13	TRBJ1-1	-	TRBV29-1	TGCAGCGTTGAAGATGGAGGGAACACTGAAGCTTTCTTT	CSVEDGGNTEAFF
-	12	TRBJ2-5	few	TRBV7-9	TGTGCCAGCAGCTACCCGGGGGAGACCCAGTACTTC	CASSYPGETQYF
TRBD2	18	TRBJ2-2	-	TRBV11-2	TGTGCCACCAGCACGCCCATAGCGGGAAGGGCGAACACCGGGGAGCTGTTTTTT	CATSTPIAGRANTGELFF
-	14	TRBJ2-1	-	TRBV29-1	TGCAGCGTTGAAGATCCTCTTGTAATAAATGAGCAGTTCTTC	CSVEDPLVINEQFF
TRBD1	16	TRBJ2-7	-	TRBV4-1	TGCGCCAGCAGCCAAGGTTCCTACAGGGGGGACTACGAGCAGTACTTC	CASSQGSYRGDYEQYF
-	15	TRBJ2-3	many	TRBV12-3/TRBV12-4	TGTGCCAGCAGCACATTGAAAGAGGGAACAGATACGCAGTATTTT	CASSTLKEGTDTQYF
TRBD2	15	TRBJ2-1	few	TRBV4-3	TGCGCCAGCAGCCAGGGACTAGCAACCTACAATGAGCAGTTCTTC	CASSQGLATYNEQFF
TRBD1	14	TRBJ2-2	few	TRBV29-1	TGCAGCGCTCCGGGGACAGGGGGCACCGGGGAGCTGTTTTTT	CSAPGTGGTGELFF
TRBD2	16	TRBJ2-1	many	TRBV28	TGTGCCAGCAGCACCCCTCTAGCGGGAGGGCCGAATGAGCAGTTCTTC	CASSTPLAGGPNEQFF
TRBD1	18	TRBJ1-5	many	TRBV20-1	TGCAGTGGAAAGACGGGACAGGGGCTGAAATTTTGCAATCAGCCCCAGCATTTT	CSGKTGQGLKFCNQPQHF
TRBD1	17	TRBJ2-7	few	TRBV7-8	TGTGCCAGCAGCACGAGACAGACAGGGGGCTACTCCTACGAGCAGTACTTC	CASSTRQTGGYSYEQYF
TRBD2	17	TRBJ2-5	many	TRBV4-1	TGCGCCAGCAGCCAAGGTCCTAGCGGGAGATTCCAAGAGACCCAGTACTTC	CASSQGPSGRFQETQYF
TRBD1	16	TRBJ2-7	-	TRBV5-1	TGCGCCAGCAGCTTGGAGTTATCAGGGGGCGCGTACGAGCAGTACTTC	CASSLELSGGAYEQYF
-	19	TRBJ1-5	-	TRBV27	TGTGCCAGCAGTTTATCGGGCAGGGGCCATATTTGGGGCAATCAGCCCCAGCATTTT	CASSLSGRGHIWGNQPQHF
-	14	TRBJ1-5	few	TRBV27	TGTGCCAGCAGAGGAGTGACCATGGAGCGGCCCCAGCATTTT	CASRGVTMERPQHF
-	15	TRBJ2-1	-	TRBV27	TGTGCCAGCAGTCCGCTAGCTTACTCCTACAATGAGCAGTTCTTC	CASSPLAYSYNEQFF
TRBD2	16	TRBJ2-1	-	TRBV19	TGTGCCAGTATTCTCCCGGGACTAGCGGTTTACAATGAGCAGTTCTTC	CASILPGLAVYNEQFF
-	15	TRBJ2-1	-	TRBV27	TGTGCCAGCAGTCCCGGGAATTCGGGATACAATGAGCAGTTCTTC	CASSPGNSGYNEQFF
TRBD2	14	TRBJ2-7	-	TRBV15	TGTGCCACCAGAAGAGAGCGGGGGGCCGACGAGCAGTACTTC	CATRRERGADEQYF
-	15	TRBJ2-3	many	TRBV11-2	TGTGCCAGCAGCTCGTGGCGGGACAGTACAGATACGCAGTATTTT	CASSSWRDSTDTQYF
-	17	TRBJ1-6	few	TRBV15	TGTGCCACCAGCAGAGATCCTCTAGGGGACAATCTTTCACCCCTCCACTTT	CATSRDPLGDNLSPLHF
-	15	TRBJ2-7	many	TRBV4-1	TGCGCCAGCAGCCAAGATTGGGGGCAGCCCTACGAGCAGTACTTC	CASSQDWGQPYEQYF
-	15	TRBJ2-2	-	TRBV12-3/TRBV12-4	TGTGCCAGCAGCAGTCTGGAAACTAACACCGGGGAGCTGTTTTTT	CASSSLETNTGELFF